This paragraph covers one T cell receptor (beta chain) sequence. This CDR3 spans 16 amino acids. Germline values: CDR1 LGHDT, CDR2 YNNKEL (reference sequence). V was trimmed by 4 bases and J by 5 bases, leaving 18 bases between them. TCRdb re-analysed the 5' RACE reads in MiXCR, keeping a single row per CDR3 protein. The sample has some 450,000 distinct CDR3 sequences, more than 15% seen once. This record comes from a study of T-cell memory formation after mild COVID-19. Sample: PBMCs or a T cell subset sorted from them (not recorded which). This sequence was found in a man aged 18 to 30 who had mild COVID-19 (a few samples of this study predate the infection). Cell type and time point are not known. The chain joins TRBV3-1 to TRBJ2-1; D might be TRBD2 (6 bases). The CDR3 reads CASSRKGAGSNNEQFF. The CDR3, as DNA: TGTGCCAGCAGCCGAAAAGGTGCGGGGTCAAACAATGAGCAGTTCTTC.